This T cell receptor (beta chain) was recovered during a study of cytomegalovirus exposure and HLA in healthy donors. This CDR3 is 14 amino acids long. Trimming took 2 bases from V and 0 from J, leaving 7 bases between them. CDR1 is MNHEY and CDR2 is SVGAGI in the germline V gene. The PCR employed 60 Vbeta primers together with 13 Jbeta primers. Method: immunoSEQ multiplex PCR; TCRdb's copy keeps in-frame clones and lacks some. The sample lists 130,000 to 150,000 clones; about four fifths were seen once. Points from the study as a whole: The listing of 150 to 200 TCR beta chains classed them as cytomegalovirus-associated. In vitro, a few CMV-associated chains proved specific for CMV antigens. Most TCR beta V segments were productive about 87% or about 30% of the time in an earlier analysis.

This clone was seen at least ten times. Antigen: not known. The sequenced sample was PBMCs. The J gene is TRBJ1-1, the V gene TRBV6-5, with no clear D. The receptor was derived from a man aged 30 to 39 in good health and CMV-seronegative. CDR3 in amino acids: CASSYQVMNTEAFF. The CDR3 coding sequence is TGTGCCAGCAGTTACCAGGTTATGAACACTGAAGCTTTCTTT.